These 17 T cell receptor beta chains share one sample of origin, sequenced in a study of T-cell reconstitution after alpha-beta-depleted transplantation in children. Unique molecular identifiers were incorporated during preparation of the TCRbeta library. TCRdb analysed the PCR reads with MiXCR anew, one entry per CDR3 protein. This table holds 550,000 to 800,000 distinct CDR3 sequences, around 13% found once. The sequences come from PBMCs, collected before TCRalphabeta/CD19-depleted stem cell transplant. These receptors all stem from a girl aged 2-9 years with congenital amegakaryocytic thrombocytopenia, due to receive a stem cell transplant.

The chain links TRBV14 to TRBJ2-2, with D perhaps matching TRBD2 (6 bases). Trimming removed 2 bases at V and 6 bases at J, with 13 bases between. The CDR3 spans 15 residues. CDR1 and CDR2 (germline): SGHDN, FVKESK. DNA for the CDR3: TGTGCCAGCAGCCAATTAGCGGTTGTGCCCGGGGAGCTGTTTTTT. Translation gives CASSQLAVVPGELFF.

The chain joins TRBV29-1 to TRBJ1-1, with D hard to call. Germline-derived CDR1 and CDR2 are SQVTM and ANQGSEA. This CDR3 is 12 amino acids long. Between the trimmed V and J ends, which lost 0 bases and 1 base, there was a span of 3 bases. CDR3 loop: CSVEDPNTEAFF. The CDR3 DNA follows: TGCAGCGTTGAAGATCCGAACACTGAAGCTTTCTTT. Variable domain in full (rest from reference TRBV29-1 and TRBJ1-1): SAVISQKPSRDICQRGTSLTIQCQVDSQVTMMFWYRQQPGQSLTLIATANQGSEATYESGFVIDKFPISRPNLTFSTLTVSNMSPEDSSIYLCSVEDPNTEAFFGQGTRLTVV.

This clonotype was seen more than once but under ten times. The chain is built from TRBV11-1 and TRBJ1-5, with 10 bases identical to TRBD1. This CDR3 comprises 20 residues. V lost 3 bases and J lost 5; bases outside the gene matches: 19. Germline lookup yields CDR1 SGHAT and CDR2 FQDESV (reference sequence). The CDR3 bases are TGTGCCAGCAGCTTTAGTTGGGCGGGGGACAGGGGCCACGAAGATCAGCCCCAGCATTTT. This codes for CASSFSWAGDRGHEDQPQHF.

The chain has TRBV19 and TRBJ1-6; D not certain. The CDR3 spans 14 residues. CDR1 and CDR2 (germline): LNHDA, SQIVND (reference sequence). Trimming cost V 7 bases and J 5 bases, with 12 bases left between them. The CDR3 here is CASNQAGNNSPLHF. CDR3 bases: TGTGCCAGTAACCAGGCTGGGAATAATTCACCCCTCCACTTT.

The rearrangement links TRBV7-8 to TRBJ2-1; 8 bases are shared with TRBD2. The CDR3 is 16 amino acids. Germline-derived CDR1 and CDR2 are SGHVS and FQNEAQ. V trimming: 4 bases; J trimming: 9 bases; junction bases outside the gene matches: 14. The chain's CDR3 is CASSSRGQREMAEQFF. In DNA, the CDR3 is TGTGCCAGCAGCTCTCGGGGGCAGCGGGAGATGGCTGAGCAGTTCTTC.

The chain has TRBV20-1 and TRBJ2-7; D is tentatively TRBD1 or TRBD2 (5 bases each). Germline V lookup: CDR1 DFQATT, CDR2 SNEGSKA (reference sequence). V lost 3 bases and J 3 bases, leaving 12 bases between the germline ends. There are 13 residues in the CDR3. As DNA, the CDR3 is TGCAGTGCTAGGGGAGCGGACATCTACGAGCAGTACTTC. Protein: CSARGADIYEQYF.

This chain joins TRBV30 and TRBJ2-1; TRBD2 aligns across 7 bases. CDR3 length equals 14 residues. Germline CDR1 reads GTSNPN; CDR2 reads SVGIG (reference sequence). The J segment lost 4 bases and the V segment lost 2 bases, leaving 5 bases of the junction unmatched. The CDR3 loop is CAWSIASGYNEQFF. The CDR3 DNA reads as TGTGCCTGGAGTATCGCTAGCGGATACAATGAGCAGTTCTTC.

At least ten counts were recorded for this clonotype. The chain carries TRBV5-6 and TRBJ2-3; 7 bases are shared with TRBD2. The CDR3 has 16 residues. J gave up 3 bases and V 4 bases, and 11 bases lay outside the gene matches. Germline assignment: CDR1 SGHDT and CDR2 YYEEEE. Here the CDR3 DNA reads TGTGCCAGCAGCGGGGGTACTAGCGCAAATACAGATACGCAGTATTTT. Protein product: CASSGGTSANTDTQYF.

This clonotype was detected only a few times. The chain links TRBV7-9 to TRBJ1-1, with a weak D call TRBD1 (5 bases). The CDR3 has 12 residues. Germline CDR1 is SEHNR and CDR2 is FQNEAQ (reference sequence). V was trimmed by 8 bases and J by 4 bases, leaving 11 bases between them. The CDR3 protein is CASRDDSTEAFF. CDR3 DNA sequence: TGTGCCAGCCGGGACGACAGCACTGAAGCTTTCTTT.

At least ten counts were recorded for this clonotype. The chain has TRBV4-1 and TRBJ2-3; possibly TRBD1 or TRBD2 for D (5 bases each). V was trimmed by 0 bases and J by 0 bases, leaving 10 bases between them. Germline loops: CDR1 MGHRA, CDR2 YSYEKL. The CDR3 is 16 amino acids. The DNA of the CDR3 is TGCGCCAGCAGCCAAGAAGGGACCCCTAGCACAGATACGCAGTATTTT. Its translation is CASSQEGTPSTDTQYF.

The chain employs TRBV12-3 or TRBV12-4 and TRBJ2-1, with D possibly being TRBD2 (6 bases). This CDR3 has 12 residues. V was cut by 4 bases and J by 10 bases, with 11 bases left in between. The CDR3 spells CASSWAGGEQFF. The CDR3 bases are TGTGCCAGCAGTTGGGCCGGGGGAGAGCAGTTCTTC.

This clonotype appeared a few times. The chain carries TRBV11-2 and TRBJ2-2; tentatively, D is TRBD1 (6 bases). The germline CDR1 and CDR2 sequences are SGHAT and FQNNGV. The V end lost 8 bases, the J end lost 9 bases, and 31 bases lay between the germline ends. The CDR3 spans 18 residues. CDR3 region: CASSRLGRGSVVGRELFF. CDR3 DNA sequence: TGTGCCAGCTCCCGTCTGGGCAGGGGAAGTGTGGTTGGCCGGGAGCTGTTTTTT.

The chain links TRBV6-1 to TRBJ2-4, with D tentatively TRBD2 (5 bases). V shed 6 bases and J shed 1 base, with 16 bases lying between them. The germline gives CDR1 MNHNS, CDR2 SASEGT. The CDR3 length is 16 residues. Written as DNA, the CDR3 is TGTGCCAGCAGGGACGGTCCCTGGGAGGCCAAAAACATTCAGTACTTC. Translating it yields CASRDGPWEAKNIQYF.

This clonotype was detected only a few times. The CDR3 DNA is TGTGCCAGCAGTTTTTTATTCGTACTAGCGGGAGTCAACGAGCAGTACTTC. It encodes CASSFLFVLAGVNEQYF. This chain uses TRBV12-3 or TRBV12-4 with TRBJ2-7; 11 nucleotides line up with TRBD2. The CDR3 is 17 residues long. The V gene end was trimmed by 3 bases and the J gene end by 5 bases; junction bases not matched to a gene: 12.

A few counts support this clonotype. The chain is built from TRBV4-1 and TRBJ2-7, with D maybe TRBD2 (5 bases). The CDR3 has 15 amino acids. The germline V gene has CDR1 MGHRA and CDR2 YSYEKL. Trimming stripped 0 bases from V and 2 bases from J, with 11 bases between. The CDR3 is CASSQDPGLTYEQYF. The CDR3, as DNA: TGCGCCAGCAGCCAAGACCCGGGATTAACCTACGAGCAGTACTTC.

This clonotype was picked up many times. The chain recombines TRBV20-1 with TRBJ2-2; weak D call: TRBD1 (5 bases). V gave up 7 bases and J gave up 5 bases, with 11 bases separating them. CDR1 is DFQATT, CDR2 SNEGSKA, per germline (reference sequence). There are 12 residues in the CDR3. The CDR3 region has the DNA TGCAGTGTACGGACAATTACCGGGGAGCTGTTTTTT. It encodes CSVRTITGELFF.

This clonotype was observed many times. This chain links TRBV20-1 with TRBJ1-5; no definite D call. The V and J ends lost 2 bases and 4 bases respectively, with 9 bases between them. From germline, CDR1 is DFQATT and CDR2 SNEGSKA (reference sequence). The CDR3 covers 13 residues. The CDR3 coding sequence is TGCAGTGCTAGAATTGACCTAAATCAGCCCCAGCATTTT. Translation gives CSARIDLNQPQHF.